Listed below are T cell receptor beta chains from one sample, sequenced in a study of beta chain features in type 1 diabetes. The table came from immunoSEQ multiplex PCR; TCRdb's copy has only in-frame clones and leaves some out. Of hundreds of thousands of clones listed, around 15% are singletons. Sequences were obtained from naive CD4+ T cells from blood. The receptors here all came from a man aged 18-30 years in good health. Each CDR3 is given with its conserved first and last residue. A D gene is named only where the DNA matches it firmly. Size tells how often a clone was seen (once, few, many) or the class of an expanded clone, and some rows leave it out.

>TRBJ1-2|-|TRBV28|few
CASSFSQDYGYTF
TGTGCCAGCAGTTTCTCGCAGGACTATGGCTACACCTTC
>TRBJ1-1|-|TRBV7-9|few
CASSLEPSTEAFF
TGTGCCAGCAGCTTAGAACCCTCCACTGAAGCTTTCTTT
>TRBJ2-5|-|TRBV5-4|-
CASSPPLSDETQYF
TGTGCCAGCAGCCCCCCCTTGTCCGACGAGACCCAGTACTTC
>TRBJ2-7|TRBD1|TRBV5-1|few
CASSTTGQGYHEQYF
TGCGCCAGCAGCACCACGGGACAGGGTTACCACGAGCAGTACTTC
>TRBJ1-2|-|TRBV20-1|few
CSAQGVGGYTF
TGCAGTGCCCAGGGAGTTGGAGGCTACACCTTC
>TRBJ2-7|-|TRBV28|few
CASRRTEYEQYF
TGTGCCAGCAGGCGGACGGAATACGAGCAGTACTTC
>TRBJ2-7|TRBD2|TRBV9|-
CASSVRREISYEQYF
TGTGCCAGCAGCGTAAGGCGGGAGATCTCCTACGAGCAGTACTTC
>TRBJ1-5|-|TRBV30|-
CAWSGGTTGIGNQPQHF
TGTGCCTGGAGTGGAGGCACCACGGGCATTGGCAATCAGCCCCAGCATTTT
>TRBJ2-1|TRBD1|TRBV6-5|-
CASKDRVNEQFF
TGTGCCAGCAAGGACAGGGTCAATGAGCAGTTCTTC
>TRBJ2-7|-|TRBV19|-
CASKGQGPTYEQYF
TGTGCCAGTAAGGGGCAGGGCCCGACCTACGAGCAGTACTTC
>TRBJ1-4|-|TRBV25-1|few
CASSVRQGVNEKLFF
TGTGCCAGCAGTGTCCGCCAGGGTGTTAATGAAAAACTGTTTTTT
>TRBJ2-4|-|TRBV29-1|-
CSVTTGAKNIQYF
TGCAGCGTGACTACAGGAGCCAAAAACATTCAGTACTTC
>TRBJ1-2|-|TRBV21-1|-
CASRPPAGFFQGNYGYTF
TGTGCCAGCAGACCACCGGCTGGTTTCTTCCAGGGAAACTATGGCTACACCTTC
>TRBJ2-1|-|TRBV7-3|-
CASSPAGYNEQFF
TGTGCCAGCAGTCCAGCGGGCTACAATGAGCAGTTCTTC
>TRBJ2-7|-|TRBV30|-
CAWSVQGEQYF
TGTGCCTGGAGTGTACAAGGCGAGCAGTACTTC
>TRBJ1-2|-|TRBV29-1|-
CSVVPRLSNYGYTF
TGCAGCGTTGTCCCCCGCCTTTCTAACTATGGCTACACCTTC
>TRBJ2-5|-|TRBV7-6|-
CASSFTETQYF
TGTGCCAGCAGCTTCACGGAGACCCAGTACTTC
>TRBJ2-7|-|TRBV13|-
CASSLGVLYEQYF
TGTGCCAGCAGCTTAGGGGTCCTCTACGAGCAGTACTTC
>TRBJ2-5|-|TRBV29-1|few
CSVEGRMKETQYF
TGCAGCGTTGAAGGGAGGATGAAAGAGACCCAGTACTTC
>TRBJ2-2|-|TRBV7-9|-
CASSPGRSNTGELFF
TGTGCCAGCAGCCCCGGACGGTCGAACACCGGGGAGCTGTTTTTT
>TRBJ2-5|-|TRBV29-1|-
CSVILGGSQETQYF
TGCAGCGTTATCCTAGGGGGGTCCCAAGAGACCCAGTACTTC
>TRBJ2-3|-|TRBV4-1|few
CASSIQGHSTDTQYF
TGCGCCAGCAGCATACAGGGACACAGCACAGATACGCAGTATTTT
>TRBJ2-6|-|TRBV5-1|-
CASSLARLWGSGANVLTF
TGCGCCAGCAGCTTGGCCCGTTTATGGGGATCCGGGGCCAACGTCCTGACTTTC
>TRBJ2-2|-|TRBV25-1|-
CASSILGVTGELFF
TGTGCCAGCTCGATCCTGGGGGTCACCGGGGAGCTGTTTTTT
>TRBJ2-7|-|TRBV2|few
CASTPDVEQYF
TGTGCCAGCACCCCGGACGTGGAGCAGTACTTC
>TRBJ2-1|TRBD2|TRBV7-2|few
CASSYLFSGLAGGLDEQFF
TGTGCCAGCAGCTACCTCTTCTCGGGACTAGCGGGGGGGCTCGATGAGCAGTTCTTC
>TRBJ1-6|-|TRBV20-1|-
CSASHRAHHF
TGCAGTGCTAGTCACCGGGCTCACCACTTT
>TRBJ2-3|-|TRBV6-6|-
CASGLPTSTQYF
TGTGCCAGCGGGCTCCCTACCAGTACGCAGTATTTT
>TRBJ1-5|-|TRBV19|-
CASSSQDSNQPQHF
TGTGCCAGTAGCTCCCAAGATAGCAATCAGCCCCAGCATTTT
>TRBJ1-2|-|TRBV2|-
CASSRGQSRGYTF
TGTGCCAGCAGCCGCGGACAGAGTCGAGGCTACACCTTC
>TRBJ2-3|-|TRBV7-2|few
CASSLGTGTDTQYF
TGTGCCAGCAGCTTAGGCACAGGCACAGATACGCAGTATTTT
>TRBJ2-3|TRBD2|TRBV11-1|-
CASSLEGGPADTQYF
TGTGCCAGCAGCTTAGAGGGAGGGCCAGCAGATACGCAGTATTTT
>TRBJ2-3|TRBD1|TRBV11-2|few
CASSPGQGRTDTQYF
TGTGCCAGCAGCCCCGGACAGGGGCGCACAGATACGCAGTATTTT
>TRBJ2-7|-|TRBV5-1|few
CASSLKAGLPEQYF
TGCGCCAGCAGCTTGAAGGCAGGCCTACCGGAGCAGTACTTC
>TRBJ2-1|-|TRBV7-9|-
CASRSQESSYNEQFF
TGTGCCAGCAGATCACAGGAGAGCTCCTACAATGAGCAGTTCTTC
>TRBJ2-7|TRBD2|TRBV27|-
CASSLSTSGPYEQYF
TGTGCCAGCAGTTTATCGACTAGCGGCCCCTACGAGCAGTACTTC
>TRBJ1-5|TRBD1|TRBV18|-
CASSRGQGATNF
TGTGCCAGCTCACGAGGACAGGGGGCGACGAATTTT
>TRBJ2-7|-|TRBV18|few
CASSPAQGVSYEQYF
TGTGCCAGCTCACCAGCCCAGGGAGTTTCCTACGAGCAGTACTTC
>TRBJ1-2|TRBD1|TRBV14|few
CASTRDRNYGYTF
TGTGCCAGCACCAGGGACAGGAACTATGGCTACACCTTC
>TRBJ1-6|TRBD1|TRBV6-5|few
CASSLDRVNSPLHF
TGTGCCAGCAGCTTGGACAGGGTCAATTCACCCCTCCACTTT
>TRBJ1-2|-|TRBV5-1|few
CASSLTSDNYGYTF
TGCGCCAGCAGCTTAACCTCAGATAACTATGGCTACACCTTC
>TRBJ2-1|-|TRBV4-2|-
CASSPSQASNEQFF
TGTGCCAGCAGCCCATCTCAAGCGAGCAATGAGCAGTTCTTC
>TRBJ2-5|-|TRBV6-5|few
CASWLGLRGETQYF
TGTGCCAGCTGGTTGGGACTGCGTGGTGAGACCCAGTACTTC
>TRBJ1-3|-|TRBV14|-
CASSQVRTAGNTIYF
TGTGCCAGCAGCCAAGTTAGGACAGCTGGAAACACCATATATTTT
>TRBJ2-2|-|TRBV9|few
CASSVGHSNTGELFF
TGTGCCAGCAGCGTAGGACATTCGAACACCGGGGAGCTGTTTTTT
>TRBJ1-2|-|TRBV29-1|-
CSDGTNYGYTF
TGCAGCGACGGGACAAACTATGGCTACACCTTC
>TRBJ2-6|TRBD1|TRBV10-3|few
CAISRGGPDSGANVLTF
TGTGCCATCAGTAGAGGGGGCCCGGACTCTGGGGCCAACGTCCTGACTTTC